Presented here are 7 T cell receptor beta chains from one specimen sequenced in a study of T cell responses to AZD1222 COVID-19 vaccine (dated by TCRdb to the early 2020s). Library preparation employed the immunoSEQ multiplex PCR assay. This is the immuneACCESS table as TCRdb keeps it, with only in-frame sequences that have V and J called. A part of the clones is gone; compared with another copy, unresolved V genes explain less than half, and the rest is unexplained. The sample table contains approximately 100,000 clones; only one count was recorded for around 96% of them. Clones ranked in the top ten supply 2.2% of the sample. The intended sense of this specimen's time point label: baseline before first vaccination. The sample was peripheral blood, taken on day 0 of AZD1222 vaccination. The source is an adult in good health.

The V and J genes are TRBV5-1 and TRBJ2-7; either TRBD1 or TRBD2 may fit D (5 bases each). This CDR3 comprises 15 residues. Germline loops: CDR1 SGHRS, CDR2 YFSETQ. V was cut by 0 bases and J by 5 bases, with 15 bases left in between. CDR3: CASSLDTVGADEQYF. The CDR3, as DNA: TGCGCCAGCAGCTTGGATACGGTCGGGGCGGACGAGCAGTACTTC.

This clone was recorded once. This chain joins TRBV30 and TRBJ2-1; the D gene is possibly TRBD2 (5 bases). The length of the CDR3 is 14 residues. Trimming removed 5 bases at V and 3 bases at J, with 14 bases between. Germline V gene sequence: CDR1 GTSNPN, CDR2 SVGIG (reference sequence). In DNA form, the CDR3 reads TGTGCCTGGGCCCCGGGCGGGCGCTACAATGAGCAGTTCTTC. Translated: CAWAPGGRYNEQFF.

The chain carries TRBV7-3 and TRBJ1-2; no clear D gene. The CDR3 is 14 amino acids. Trimming removed 0 bases from V and 5 bases from J, with 10 bases in between. Germline-derived CDR1 and CDR2 are SGHTA and FQGTGA. The CDR3 here is CASSLTPGQYGYTF. The DNA of the CDR3 is TGTGCCAGCAGCTTAACTCCCGGGCAATATGGCTACACCTTC.

The V call is TRBV7-9, the J call TRBJ2-1; unclear D gene. The CDR3 has 14 amino acids. Trimming took off 1 base at V and 6 bases at J, with 10 bases between the two ends. Germline V gene sequence: CDR1 SEHNR, CDR2 FQNEAQ (reference sequence). CDR3 in DNA: TGTGCCAGCAGCTTAGAGTGGTCGGGCAATGAGCAGTTCTTC. It codes for CASSLEWSGNEQFF.

V usage is TRBV5-6 and J usage is TRBJ2-7, with 10 positions matching TRBD2. V shed 3 bases and J 3 bases; nucleotides not matched to a gene: 9. The CDR3 spans 16 residues. Germline CDR1 SGHDT, CDR2 YYEEEE. This CDR3 reads CASSSMTSGYFYEQYF. In nucleotides, the CDR3 is TGTGCCAGCAGCTCCATGACTAGCGGGTACTTCTACGAGCAGTACTTC. Full variable domain (remainder filled in from reference TRBV5-6 and TRBJ2-7): DAGVTQSPTHLIKTRGQQVTLRCSPKSGHDTVSWYQQALGQGPQFIFQYYEEEERQRGNFPDRFSGHQFPNYSSELNVNALLLGDSALYLCASSSMTSGYFYEQYFGPGTRLTVT.

The chain couples TRBV2 to TRBJ1-3, with D possibly being TRBD1 (5 bases). CDR3 length equals 14 residues. V dropped 4 bases and J dropped 4 bases, with 11 bases sitting between them. Germline V gives CDR1 SNHLY, CDR2 FYNNEI. CDR3 nucleotides: TGTGCCAGCAGTGCAGGAGGGGTAGGAAACACCATATATTTT. This encodes CASSAGGVGNTIYF. Filled out from reference TRBV2 and TRBJ1-3, the complete variable domain reads EPEVTQTPSHQVTQMGQEVILRCVPISNHLYFYWYRQILGQKVEFLVSFYNNEISEKSEIFDDQFSVERPDGSNFTLKIRSTKLEDSAMYFCASSAGGVGNTIYFGEGSWLTVV.

This chain links TRBV12-3 or TRBV12-4 with TRBJ1-1; D is ambiguous. There are 12 residues in the CDR3. Trimming left V 0 bases short and J 12 bases short, with 11 bases between. CDR3 sequence: CASSLAFSATFF. The CDR3 region has the DNA TGTGCCAGCAGTTTAGCCTTTTCCGCGACTTTCTTT.